The clone carrying this T cell receptor beta chain came up once. The antigen is not known. The V gene lost 5 bases and the J gene lost 3 bases, with 13 bases spanning the gap. Germline CDR1 is PRHDT and CDR2 is FYEKMQ (reference sequence). The CDR3 contains 14 residues. The data derive from a study of T cell responses to AZD1222 COVID-19 vaccine. General study findings and limits: Baseline seropositives among AZD1222 recipients totaled only 5 to 7.

Sequenced by immunoSEQ multiplex PCR; TCRdb stores in-frame clones only, minus some. The sample records some 100,000 clones, around nine tenths being singletons. The material was peripheral blood, obtained on day 0 of AZD1222 vaccination. The TCR sequence derives from an adult in good health. The chain has TRBV13 and TRBJ1-2; D is unresolved. The CDR3 reads CASSPGRGDYGYTF. DNA for the CDR3: TGTGCCAGCAGCCCAGGCCGCGGCGACTATGGCTACACCTTC.